This TCR beta chain is from a study of T cells in Graves' hyperthyroidism and ophthalmopathy (dated by TCRdb to between 2017 and 2020). At the level of the whole study: Peripheral blood samples were taken at initial diagnosis, before any treatment was given. A discovery cohort of about a hundred patients, about 40 with Graves' ophthalmopathy and 55 to 60 with stable Graves' hyperthyroidism, was used to find distinguishing TCR V-J signatures. Prospective prediction of ophthalmopathy was tested in an independent validation cohort consisting of under 20 hyperthyroidism patients and 15 or so patients who later progressed to ophthalmopathy. The roughly 90 discovery patients were divided at random into training and test sets in a 7:3 ratio. The study also compared thyroid tissue and blood T-cell repertoires from several Graves' hyperthyroidism patients. Once sampling was done, hyperthyroidism patients were given methimazole at a starting dose of 30 mg daily, whereas ophthalmopathy patients were given high-dose intravenous methylprednisolone. According to the paper, TCR Vbeta CDR3 sequencing was carried out on approximately 140 peripheral blood samples, which came from 40 to 45 ophthalmopathy, 75 to 80 hyperthyroidism and roughly 17 progressor patients. Broader findings and caveats from the paper: In validation, progression to ophthalmopathy was predicted by the model with roughly 69% sensitivity and just over 72% specificity, a median of 6.5 months before onset. A model built on a 13 V-J signature distinguished ophthalmopathy from stable hyperthyroidism, reaching around 90% sensitivity and around 82% specificity in cross-validation and 80%/75% in testing. Most expanded thyroid clonotypes (frequency above 0.001) were also detected in blood, suggesting blood repertoires may reflect thyroid immune responses. No statistical method was used to fix the sample size in advance, and group allocation was not hidden from the investigators.

CDR1 and CDR2 (MNHNS, SASEGT) derive from the germline V gene. The trim is 6 bases for V and 8 bases for J, with a gap of 16 bases between the germline ends. The CDR3 covers 13 residues, taking in both the cysteine and the phenylalanine. The entry retains the CDR3 DNA only, 39 bases that are in frame from base 1. The TCR beta CDR3 regions were amplified from RNA transcripts. The first round of RT-PCR for the TCR CDR3 was performed with the HTBI primer set and the Qiagen OneStep RT-PCR kit. Libraries were constructed in a second round of multiplex PCR, after which size selection and purification were performed. Libraries were sequenced paired-end with 100 bp reads on an Illumina HiSeq2000. Per the original workflow: Raw data were processed with SOAPnuke, discarding reads with adapters, uncalled bases, mean Phred below 15, or no exact constant-primer or identifier match. COPE v1.2.5 was used to merge the high-quality paired reads, and each unique nucleotide sequence was defined as a clonotype. MiTCR v1.1 was used to align clonotypes to the IMGT TRBV, TRBD and TRBJ reference segments. Analysis was restricted to V-J combinations with a frequency above 0.0001, which covered roughly 99% of repertoires. The TCS score was defined as the ratio of F50 (clonal expansion) to E x V (chaos), calculated using BLOSUM62-based TCRdist between CDR3 peptides within each V-J. Welch's t-statistics and random forest reduced 450 to 600 V-J features to 13, which were used in a naive Bayes classifier (R e1071). TCRdb cleaned the public reads at Q25 with fastp, built clones with MiXCR and kept in-frame beta chains. All rows with the same CDR3 protein become a single entry with the most common DNA and genes. TCRdb's processing, not the authors' own work, is the source of the V and J calls. The sample profile shows around 420,000 distinct CDR3 sequences; approximately 14% of them were found once. The ten largest clones capture over 7.5% of the sample.

Stable Graves' hyperthyroidism was defined as the absence of progression to ophthalmopathy over 18 months of follow-up. The hyperthyroidism patients were between 18 and 65 years old and newly diagnosed, with a disease duration of less than 2 months. The study excluded patients with uncontrolled infections, other autoimmune diseases, pregnancy or lactation. Diagnoses relied on clinical symptoms, serum thyroxine and TRAb, thyroid ultrasound and orbital computed tomography. PBMCs were isolated from 7.5 to 10 ml of fresh peripheral blood by Ficoll-Paque density gradient centrifugation. Total RNA was extracted with Trizol reagent, and quality was checked on an Agilent 2100 Bioanalyzer. With regard to this clonotype: Its antigen is unknown. No quality values exist for individual bases; no much larger clone is one base distant.

The source material was blood. The rearranged segments are TRBV6-1 and TRBJ1-2, with no reliable assignment of the D segment. The source is a woman between 18 and 29 years old with Graves' hyperthyroidism. The CDR3 reads as follows: CASSGPIGSGYTF. The sequence in DNA is TGTGCCAGCAGCGGGCCGATCGGGAGCGGCTACACCTTC.